Listed here are 27 T cell receptor beta chains from one sample, sequenced in a study of CD8+ T cells in alopecia areata. Following extraction, RNA underwent reverse transcription to cDNA, which served as the sequencing template. Clones were sequenced by immunoSEQ multiplex PCR, and TCRdb holds only the in-frame ones, with some missing. The sample shows about 200,000 clones, roughly 56% of them seen only once. Treatment denoted: oral pan-JAK inhibitor, 5-10 mg twice daily. The starting material was CD4+ T cells sorted from blood, obtained at week 4, from a patient treated with tofacitinib. These TCRs come from a human donor with alopecia areata.

This clone was observed a few times. The sample holds other DNA sequences that translate to the same CDR3. The V and J genes are TRBV6-1 and TRBJ1-5; D is unresolved. Germline V gene lookup returns CDR1 MNHNS and CDR2 SASEGT. The V and J ends lost 2 bases and 7 bases respectively, with 6 bases between them. This CDR3 contains 12 residues. The CDR3, as DNA: TGTGCCAGCAGTGAAAGGTCGCAGCCCCAGCATTTT. Its translation: CASSERSQPQHF.

The chain carries TRBV9 and TRBJ2-3; 11 nucleotides align to TRBD2. Germline CDR1 SGDLS, CDR2 YYNGEE. After removal of 4 bases from V and 2 bases from J, the junction contained 3 bases not matched to a gene. The CDR3 extends over 15 amino acids. DNA of the CDR3: TGTGCCAGCAGCCCGACTAGCGGGGACACAGATACGCAGTATTTT. Its translation is CASSPTSGDTDTQYF.

V usage is TRBV29-1 and J usage is TRBJ2-7, with 8 positions matching TRBD1. CDR1 SQVTM and CDR2 ANQGSEA come from the germline V gene. This CDR3 spans 14 amino acids. The J segment lost 1 base and the V segment lost 6 bases, leaving 8 bases of the junction unmatched. In nucleotides, the CDR3 is TGCAGCGTGGGGAAGCAGGGGGCTTCCTACGAGCAGTACTTC. Translating it yields CSVGKQGASYEQYF.

For the CDR3, the DNA is TGCGCCAGCAGCCAAGATAGGGCGGAAGGTCAGCCCCAGCATTTT. This encodes CASSQDRAEGQPQHF. The J gene is TRBJ1-5, the V gene TRBV4-1; D ambiguous. The germline gives CDR1 MGHRA, CDR2 YSYEKL. The CDR3 has 15 amino acids. Trimming removed 0 bases from V and 6 bases from J, with 12 bases in between.

This chain joins TRBV6-1 and TRBJ2-7, with 7 bases matching TRBD1. After removal of 8 bases from V and 1 base from J, the junction contained 5 bases not matched to a gene. The V gene's germline CDR1 is MNHNS and CDR2 SASEGT. The CDR3 has 13 residues. This CDR3 reads CASGLTGSYEQYF. The CDR3 DNA sequence: TGTGCCAGCGGATTGACAGGGTCCTACGAGCAGTACTTC.

This clone was observed a handful of times. V usage is TRBV23-1 and J usage is TRBJ1-6; the D is unclear. TRBV23-1 is an ORF, with its function uncertain. The CDR3 covers 16 residues. Trimming took off 8 bases at V and 8 bases at J, with 22 bases between the two ends. The CDR3 sequence is CASASPRGERHSPLHF. The CDR3 DNA reads as TGCGCCAGCGCCAGTCCCCGCGGGGAGCGCCATTCACCCCTCCACTTT.

The rearrangement uses TRBV21-1 and TRBJ2-7; the table assigns TRBD2, which was not confirmed against the DNA. TRBV21-1 is reported as a pseudogene. The CDR3 totals 15 residues. The CDR3 region has the DNA TGTGCCAGCAGCAAAGGAAGGGCAGGGAGGGGCGAGCAGTACTTC. This codes for CASSKGRAGRGEQYF.

Regarding this clone: This sample includes further DNA sequences coding for the same CDR3. The chain uses TRBV5-1 and TRBJ2-2; tentative D call: TRBD1 (5 bases). CDR3 length: 15 residues. Germline V lookup: CDR1 SGHRS, CDR2 YFSETQ. Trimming pared 0 bases from V and 2 bases from J, leaving 8 bases between. CDR3 coding DNA: TGCGCCAGCAGCTTGGGACAGATAAACACCGGGGAGCTGTTTTTT. Encoded protein: CASSLGQINTGELFF. The variable domain in full, with the rest retrieved from reference TRBV5-1 and TRBJ2-2, is KAGVTQTPRYLIKTRGQQVTLSCSPISGHRSVSWYQQTPGQGLQFLFEYFSETQRNKGNFPGRFSGRQFSNSRSEMNVSTLELGDSALYLCASSLGQINTGELFFGEGSRLTVL.

The V call is TRBV30, the J call TRBJ1-2, with D possibly matching TRBD1 (5 bases). This CDR3 comprises 13 residues. V shed 4 bases and J shed 4 bases, with 13 bases lying between them. Germline V gene sequence: CDR1 GTSNPN, CDR2 SVGIG (reference sequence). In DNA, the CDR3 is TGTGCCTGGACCCTTGACAGTGTCTATGGCTACACCTTC. This translates into CAWTLDSVYGYTF.

A few counts support this clone. The V call is TRBV19, the J call TRBJ1-1; 9 bases map to TRBD1. The V gene's germline CDR1 is LNHDA and CDR2 SQIVND (reference sequence). The CDR3 contains 15 residues. V was clipped by 7 bases and J by 5 bases; unmatched bases: 11. The CDR3: CASTDTGQGPTEAFF. CDR3 nucleotides: TGTGCCAGTACCGACACCGGACAGGGGCCGACTGAAGCTTTCTTT.

This clone came up a few times. The rearrangement uses TRBV6-5 and TRBJ1-2; 7 bases are shared with TRBD1. The CDR3 length is 16 residues. The J segment lost 4 bases and the V segment lost 3 bases, leaving 11 bases of the junction unmatched. In germline, CDR1 is MNHEY, CDR2 SVGAGI. CDR3 DNA sequence: TGTGCCAGCAGTTATGGGGACAGAAGGGCGGTCTATGGCTACACCTTC. Its protein is CASSYGDRRAVYGYTF.

This clone was counted a few times. This chain uses TRBV7-2 with TRBJ2-3; TRBD2 agrees at 15 bases. This CDR3 has 15 amino acids. In germline, CDR1 is SGHTA, CDR2 FQGNSA. The J segment lost 3 bases and the V segment lost 8 bases, leaving 3 bases of the junction unmatched. The CDR3 region has the DNA TGTGCCAGCGGACTAGCGGGGGGGCCAACAGATACGCAGTATTTT. Protein sequence: CASGLAGGPTDTQYF.

V and J are TRBV5-1 and TRBJ1-2; no reliable D call. The V end was cut by 4 bases, the J end by 3 bases, with 13 bases between. The CDR3 sequence is 14 residues long. CDR1 and CDR2 (germline): SGHRS, YFSETQ. CDR3 in DNA: TGCGCCAGCAGCCCGATGGAAATTCACTATGGCTACACCTTC. It encodes CASSPMEIHYGYTF.

This sequence joins TRBV4-2 and TRBJ2-7; TRBD1 might be the D (7 bases). CDR1 LGHNA and CDR2 YNFKEQ come from the germline V gene. Trimming removed 0 bases at V and 2 bases at J, with 14 bases between. The CDR3 contains 16 residues. The CDR3 DNA follows: TGTGCCAGCAGCCAAGATTGGAGGGGGCCACCCTACGAGCAGTACTTC. Translating gives CASSQDWRGPPYEQYF.

This chain connects TRBV23-1 to TRBJ2-5; tentative D call: TRBD1 (5 bases). TRBV23-1 is an ORF; its function is uncertain. V was pared by 4 bases and J by 2 bases, with 14 bases between. This CDR3 is 15 amino acids long. CDR3: CASSPDWGNQETQYF. The CDR3, as DNA: TGCGCCAGCAGTCCCGATTGGGGCAATCAAGAGACCCAGTACTTC.

This clone was counted between two and nine times. V and J are TRBV5-6 and TRBJ1-1; unclear D gene. V lost 2 bases and J lost 8, with 7 bases in between. CDR1 and CDR2 from the germline V gene are SGHDT and YYEEEE. The length of the CDR3 is 11 residues. CDR3 protein: CASSLGREAFF. The CDR3 DNA sequence: TGTGCCAGCAGCTTAGGAAGGGAAGCTTTCTTT.

The chain links TRBV7-2 to TRBJ2-2, with TRBD1 matching over 7 bases. The CDR3 length is 13 residues. The V gene's germline CDR1 is SGHTA and CDR2 FQGNSA. J gave up 3 bases and V 6 bases, and 1 base lay outside the gene matches. The CDR3: CASRGQYTGELFF. DNA for the CDR3: TGTGCCAGCAGGGGACAGTACACCGGGGAGCTGTTTTTT.

This clone was picked up a small number of times. The genes are TRBV28 and TRBJ2-6, with D possibly matching TRBD1 (6 bases). The length of the CDR3 is 15 residues. The V and J ends lost 6 bases and 0 bases respectively, with 9 bases between them. CDR1 is MDHEN and CDR2 is SYDVKM in the germline V gene. DNA for the CDR3: TGTGCCAGCAGCCTAGGGGGCTCTGGGGCCAACGTCCTGACTTTC. It is translated as CASSLGGSGANVLTF.

The chain employs TRBV2 and TRBJ2-7; D is perhaps TRBD2 (6 bases). V was pared by 1 base and J by 6 bases, with 19 bases between. CDR1 SNHLY and CDR2 FYNNEI come from the germline V gene. CDR3 length: 16 residues. The CDR3, as DNA: TGTGCCAGCAGTGAAGGGCGCGGGGCTCTGGAGAGCGAGCAGTACTTC. Translating it yields CASSEGRGALESEQYF. Combining the CDR3 with reference TRBV2 and TRBJ2-7 gives the whole variable domain EPEVTQTPSHQVTQMGQEVILRCVPISNHLYFYWYRQILGQKVEFLVSFYNNEISEKSEIFDDQFSVERPDGSNFTLKIRSTKLEDSAMYFCASSEGRGALESEQYFGPGTRLTVT.

Regarding this clone: This same CDR3 is encoded by further DNA sequences in the sample. V gene TRBV20-1 combines with J gene TRBJ2-1; D gene unclear. Between the trimmed V and J ends, which lost 2 bases and 8 bases, there was a span of 7 bases. Looked up from germline, CDR1 is DFQATT and CDR2 is SNEGSKA (reference sequence). The CDR3 has 11 amino acids. The CDR3 reads CSARSRDEQFF. The DNA for the CDR3 is TGCAGTGCTAGATCCCGGGATGAGCAGTTCTTC.

This chain joins TRBV5-6 and TRBJ1-2, with D maybe TRBD1 (5 bases). Germline CDR1 and CDR2: SGHDT and YYEEEE. The CDR3 runs 15 residues. V lost 3 bases and J lost 4, with 16 bases in between. CDR3 DNA sequence: TGTGCCAGCAGCTCGACCATCAGGAGGGGCTATGGCTACACCTTC. Its translation is CASSSTIRRGYGYTF.

The chain has TRBV5-1 and TRBJ2-1; D is perhaps TRBD2 (6 bases). Trimming cost V 0 bases and J 8 bases, with 12 bases left between them. The CDR3 totals 14 residues. Germline loops: CDR1 SGHRS, CDR2 YFSETQ. The CDR3 DNA reads TGCGCCAGCAGCTTGGGGGCGCGGGGCGATGAGCAGTTCTTC. Translation: CASSLGARGDEQFF.

The chain couples TRBV6-5 to TRBJ1-1; D perhaps matches TRBD1 (5 bases). V shed 10 bases and J shed 1 base, with 16 bases lying between them. This CDR3 contains 14 residues. Germline V gene data show CDR1 as MNHEY and CDR2 as SVGAGI. CDR3 bases: TGTGCCACCGCGGGGGGGTCCCCGAACACTGAAGCTTTCTTT. This codes for CATAGGSPNTEAFF.

The chain carries TRBV30 and TRBJ1-1, with TRBD1 as a possible D gene (5 bases). Per germline, CDR1 GTSNPN and CDR2 SVGIG (reference sequence). The CDR3 sequence is 11 residues long. Trimming removed 6 bases from V and 12 bases from J, with 17 bases in between. Here the CDR3 DNA reads TGTGCCTGCAGGCCCCGGGACGGGACTTTCTTT. It encodes CACRPRDGTFF.

This chain connects TRBV2 to TRBJ1-6; 7 bases match TRBD1. The CDR3 sequence is 14 residues long. The germline V gene has CDR1 SNHLY and CDR2 FYNNEI. Unmatched junction bases numbered 8, after V lost 5 bases and J lost 10 bases. The CDR3 loop is CASSSTGAGSPLHF. The DNA for the CDR3 is TGTGCCAGCAGTAGCACAGGGGCTGGGTCACCCCTCCACTTT. Combining the CDR3 with reference TRBV2 and TRBJ1-6 gives the whole variable domain EPEVTQTPSHQVTQMGQEVILRCVPISNHLYFYWYRQILGQKVEFLVSFYNNEISEKSEIFDDQFSVERPDGSNFTLKIRSTKLEDSAMYFCASSSTGAGSPLHFGNGTRLTVT.

The rearrangement uses TRBV29-1 and TRBJ2-3; TRBD1 is a possible D gene (5 bases). Germline V CDR1 and CDR2: SQVTM, ANQGSEA. V lost 7 bases to trimming and J lost 0 bases, with 17 bases between them. This CDR3 has 15 residues. In DNA, the CDR3 is TGCAGCGCCTTCAAGACAGTTCCTAGCACAGATACGCAGTATTTT. This gives the protein CSAFKTVPSTDTQYF.

This clone occurred a few times. This chain joins TRBV7-7 and TRBJ2-1, with D maybe TRBD1 (5 bases). V was shortened by 2 bases and J by 6 bases, with 8 bases between the two germline ends. The germline V gene has CDR1 SSHAT and CDR2 FNYEAQ (reference sequence). CDR3 length: 13 amino acids. CDR3 sequence: CASSLRQGNEQFF. CDR3 sequence (DNA): TGTGCCAGCAGCTTAAGGCAGGGCAATGAGCAGTTCTTC.